This TCR beta chain was captured in a study of PD-L1 blockade in urothelial cancer. Germline loops: CDR1 SEHNR, CDR2 FQNEAQ (reference sequence). V lost 5 bases, J lost 5 bases, and 9 bases stayed unmatched. The CDR3 spans 15 residues. Sequenced by immunoSEQ multiplex PCR; TCRdb stores in-frame clones only, minus some. The table includes approximately 80,000 clones, 82% detected once. This clone was seen a few times. This clonotype originated in a man between 70 and 80 years old with urothelial cancer. This rearrangement joins TRBV7-9 to TRBJ2-1, with 7 bases lining up with TRBD2. The specimen was PBMCs, collected around atezolizumab (anti-PD-L1) treatment. The CDR3, as DNA: TGTGCCAGCAGCCAGTCGGGGGGAGGGAACAATGAGCAGTTCTTC. Protein: CASSQSGGGNNEQFF.